This TCR beta chain stems from a study of blood T cell repertoires in COVID-19. On the study more broadly: Italy, Spain and the United States were the sources of the convalescent and acute COVID-19 samples. T cells, B-cell-depleted T cells, or PBMCs provided the cDNA or gDNA that served as material.

The CDR3 consists of 14 residues. V lost 5 bases to trimming and J lost 6 bases; unmatched junction nucleotides: 6. The germline V gene encodes CDR1 PRHDT and CDR2 FYEKMQ (reference sequence). Per the original methods: Reference gene primer amplification in the assay estimated nucleated cell counts. Sequencing was performed with immunoSEQ multiplex PCR; in TCRdb, only in-frame clones are kept and a portion is missing. From that table come the V and J calls and clone size; the DNA was used to work out D and trimming. The sample has about 170,000 clones, 83% seen once. This clonotype was sampled from a woman of 80 years or more with acute or convalescent COVID-19. The rearrangement joins TRBV13 to TRBJ2-7; TRBD2 agrees at 11 bases. Specimen: peripheral blood. This CDR3 is CASSASSGRGEQYF. The CDR3 nucleotides read TGTGCCAGCAGCGCAAGTAGCGGGAGGGGCGAGCAGTACTTC.